Presented here are 22 T cell receptor beta chains from one specimen sequenced in a study of blood T cell repertoires in COVID-19. The repertoire was sequenced with immunoSEQ multiplex PCR; TCRdb's copy has only in-frame clones and lacks some. The sample lists tens of thousands of clones, approximately 80% occurring once. The sample was peripheral blood. These receptor sequences come from a man between 60 and 75 years old with acute or convalescent COVID-19.

The J gene is TRBJ1-2, the V gene TRBV24-1, with D perhaps matching TRBD1 (5 bases). The germline V and J ends were trimmed by 6 bases and 6 bases, with 10 bases remaining between them. From germline, CDR1 is KGHDR and CDR2 SFDVKD. The CDR3 is 12 residues long. The CDR3 coding sequence is TGTGCCACCAGTTTGCGGGGCAATGGCTACACCTTC. Its translation is CATSLRGNGYTF.

The chain uses TRBV2 and TRBJ1-5, with TRBD1 as a possible D gene (5 bases). The CDR3 extends over 13 amino acids. Germline V lookup: CDR1 SNHLY, CDR2 FYNNEI. The V end lost 8 bases, the J end lost 2 bases, and 10 bases lay between the germline ends. As DNA, the CDR3 is TGTGCCAGCGTGGGGGGAGGCAATCAGCCCCAGCATTTT. This translates into CASVGGGNQPQHF.

This sequence joins TRBV24-1 and TRBJ2-2, with D perhaps TRBD2 (6 bases). This CDR3 comprises 14 residues. Trimming took 8 bases from V and 2 from J, leaving 11 bases between them. Germline CDR1 and CDR2: KGHDR and SFDVKD. CDR3 region: CATTGTSNTGELFF. The CDR3 DNA follows: TGTGCCACCACTGGGACTTCTAACACCGGGGAGCTGTTTTTT.

This clone appeared a few times. The rearrangement uses TRBV24-1 and TRBJ1-5; D is perhaps TRBD1 (5 bases). CDR1 and CDR2 from the germline V gene are KGHDR and SFDVKD. The CDR3 is 13 residues long. V dropped 7 bases and J dropped 8 bases, with 14 bases sitting between them. This CDR3 is CATSRQTLEPQHF. The CDR3 DNA follows: TGTGCCACCAGCCGACAGACGCTGGAGCCCCAGCATTTT.

The genes are TRBV14 and TRBJ2-5; TRBD2 is a possible D gene (6 bases). The CDR3 extends over 14 amino acids. Germline assignment: CDR1 SGHDN and CDR2 FVKESK. The V gene lost 4 bases and the J gene lost 1 base, with 10 bases spanning the gap. The CDR3 spells CASSLGGAQETQYF. The DNA for the CDR3 is TGTGCCAGCAGCCTAGGCGGGGCCCAAGAGACCCAGTACTTC.

CDR3: CASSIGDRAISEAFF. The DNA for the CDR3 is TGTGCCAGTAGTATAGGGGACAGGGCCATCAGTGAAGCTTTCTTT. The chain combines TRBV19 with TRBJ1-1, with 9 bases identical to TRBD1. Trimming took 1 base from V and 7 from J; bases not matched to a gene: 7. CDR1 and CDR2 from the germline V gene are LNHDA and SQIVND (reference sequence). The CDR3 length is 15 residues.

This clone was found once. The gene calls are TRBV7-9 and TRBJ2-5; 8 nucleotides align to TRBD1. Germline V gives CDR1 SEHNR, CDR2 FQNEAQ (reference sequence). This CDR3 is built from 16 residues. V gave up 1 base and J gave up 4 bases; unmatched junction bases: 8. The CDR3 DNA sequence: TGTGCCAGCAGCTTAGTGGGGCCCAGGGGGCCAGAGACCCAGTACTTC. Translated: CASSLVGPRGPETQYF.

The chain uses TRBV13 and TRBJ2-2; 7 nucleotides align to TRBD1. The ends lost 4 bases at V and 4 bases at J; junction bases unmatched: 9. This CDR3 is built from 16 residues. Germline CDR1 and CDR2: PRHDT and FYEKMQ (reference sequence). The CDR3 region has the DNA TGTGCCAGCAGCTCACAGGGGCCTCCGGGCACCGGGGAGCTGTTTTTT. It specifies CASSSQGPPGTGELFF.

The chain has TRBV5-1 and TRBJ1-4, with a tentative D call TRBD1 (6 bases). CDR3 length: 18 residues. Trimming took off 3 bases at V and 0 bases at J, with 18 bases between the two ends. The germline V gene encodes CDR1 SGHRS and CDR2 YFSETQ. CDR3 sequence (DNA): TGCGCCAGCAGCTCGGCCCCAGGGGATCTGGCAACTAATGAAAAACTGTTTTTT. It codes for CASSSAPGDLATNEKLFF. The entire variable domain, with the rest obtained from reference TRBV5-1 and TRBJ1-4, is as follows: KAGVTQTPRYLIKTRGQQVTLSCSPISGHRSVSWYQQTPGQGLQFLFEYFSETQRNKGNFPGRFSGRQFSNSRSEMNVSTLELGDSALYLCASSSAPGDLATNEKLFFGSGTQLSVL.

CDR3 DNA: TGTGCCAGCAGCCTCGGTCAGGGGGAGGTCAATGAGCAGTTCTTC. Its translation: CASSLGQGEVNEQFF. The chain links TRBV11-2 to TRBJ2-1; tentatively, D is TRBD1 (7 bases). The length of the CDR3 is 15 residues. V was pared by 5 bases and J by 6 bases, with 17 bases between. CDR1 is SGHAT, CDR2 FQNNGV, per germline. The full variable domain, rest sourced from reference TRBV11-2 and TRBJ2-1, is EAGVAQSPRYKIIEKRQSVAFWCNPISGHATLYWYQQILGQGPKLLIQFQNNGVVDDSQLPKDRFSAERLKGVDSTLKIQPAKLEDSAVYLCASSLGQGEVNEQFFGPGTRLTVL.

DNA for the CDR3: TGTGCCAGCAGCTTGGAAAAGGGGGCTGGGGGCTACACCTTC. Protein: CASSLEKGAGGYTF. The chain links TRBV5-6 to TRBJ1-2, with 7 bases matching TRBD1. Germline V gene sequence: CDR1 SGHDT, CDR2 YYEEEE. The CDR3 sequence is 14 residues long. Trimming took 0 bases from V and 8 from J; bases not matched to a gene: 7.

The J gene is TRBJ2-3, the V gene TRBV7-9; the match to TRBD2 covers 10 bases. The CDR3 loop spans 15 amino acids. Germline loops: CDR1 SEHNR, CDR2 FQNEAQ (reference sequence). Losses at the gene ends were 4 bases for V and 1 base for J; bases not matched to a gene: 2. Here the CDR3 reads CASSSGLAGTDTQYF. The CDR3 region has the DNA TGTGCCAGCAGCTCAGGACTAGCGGGCACAGATACGCAGTATTTT.

This chain links TRBV7-8 with TRBJ2-1, with a possible D match to TRBD1 (6 bases). Germline V CDR1 and CDR2: SGHVS, FQNEAQ. V lost 1 base, J lost 6 bases, and 10 bases lay in between. The CDR3 is 14 amino acids. CDR3 in DNA: TGTGCCAGCAGCTTAGAGGACAGCCTCAATGAGCAGTTCTTC. This gives the protein CASSLEDSLNEQFF.

This clone was observed once. The CDR3 is CASSIDPDRTEAFF. CDR3 nucleotides: TGTGCCAGTAGTATAGATCCGGACAGGACAGAAGCTTTCTTT. The chain joins TRBV19 to TRBJ1-1, with 7 bases lining up with TRBD1. The germline V gene has CDR1 LNHDA and CDR2 SQIVND (reference sequence). This CDR3 is built from 14 residues. With 0 bases clipped from V and 8 bases from J, the junction kept 6 bases outside the gene matches.

This chain connects TRBV11-2 to TRBJ2-7, with 10 bases lining up with TRBD2. Losses at the gene ends were 6 bases for V and 7 bases for J; bases not matched to a gene: 9. The CDR3 runs 14 residues. Germline values: CDR1 SGHAT, CDR2 FQNNGV. The CDR3 sequence is CASRLPGLAREQYF. The CDR3 nucleotides read TGTGCCAGCAGACTCCCGGGACTAGCGCGGGAGCAGTACTTC.

This chain uses TRBV18 with TRBJ1-1; a possible D gene is TRBD1 (5 bases). V lost 3 bases to trimming and J lost 1 base, with 6 bases between them. Germline lookup yields CDR1 KGHSH and CDR2 LQKENI. This CDR3 has 13 residues. The CDR3 DNA follows: TGTGCCAGCTCACCGACAGCGAACACTGAAGCTTTCTTT. Translation: CASSPTANTEAFF.

This clone has just a few counts. This chain links TRBV27 with TRBJ1-1, with 9 bases aligning to TRBD1. V gave up 5 bases and J gave up 4 bases; unmatched junction bases: 5. This CDR3 is 14 amino acids long. CDR1 and CDR2 from the germline V gene are MNHEY and SMNVEV (reference sequence). The CDR3 DNA reads as TGTGCCAGCAGTCACGGGACAGGGTTCACTGAAGCTTTCTTT. This codes for CASSHGTGFTEAFF.

The V gene is TRBV5-5, the J gene TRBJ1-3; D is undetermined. The ends were cut back, 1 base at V and 0 bases at J, with 11 bases in the middle. Germline V lookup: CDR1 SGHKS, CDR2 YYEKEE (reference sequence). The CDR3 contains 16 residues. As DNA, the CDR3 is TGTGCCAGCAGCTTGCCATTGTACAACTCTGGAAACACCATATATTTT. It codes for CASSLPLYNSGNTIYF.

In DNA, the CDR3 is TGTGCCAGCAGCCGTTATGGCTACACCTTC. It specifies CASSRYGYTF. The chain is built from TRBV28 and TRBJ1-2, with D uncertain. V lost 6 bases, J lost 5 bases, and 4 bases lay in between. The length of the CDR3 is 10 residues. In germline, CDR1 is MDHEN, CDR2 SYDVKM.

The J gene is TRBJ2-3, the V gene TRBV27; D might be TRBD1 (6 bases). This CDR3 region has 14 residues. Trimming removed 3 bases from V and 2 bases from J, with 9 bases in between. Germline V lookup: CDR1 MNHEY, CDR2 SMNVEV (reference sequence). This CDR3 is CASSFGQITDTQYF. The CDR3 nucleotides read TGTGCCAGCAGTTTCGGACAGATCACAGATACGCAGTATTTT.

This clone appeared once. The V gene is TRBV19, the J gene TRBJ2-2, with D tentatively TRBD1 (6 bases). Trimming removed 6 bases from V and 1 base from J, with 12 bases in between. The CDR3 extends over 15 amino acids. Germline CDR1 is LNHDA and CDR2 is SQIVND (reference sequence). For the CDR3, the DNA is TGTGCCAGTAGGCTTCCGGGACAGAACACCGGGGAGCTGTTTTTT. Protein product: CASRLPGQNTGELFF.

Written as DNA, the CDR3 is TGTGCCAGCAGCCAGTTACAGGTGTCTGGGGCCAACGTCCTGACTTTC. Its protein product is CASSQLQVSGANVLTF. The rearrangement uses TRBV3-1 (or the pseudogene TRBV3-2) and TRBJ2-6; tentative D call: TRBD1 (5 bases). The CDR3 loop spans 16 amino acids. Per the germline V gene, CDR1 is LGHDT and CDR2 is YNNKEL (reference sequence). Trimming removed 3 bases from V and 1 base from J, with 10 bases in between.